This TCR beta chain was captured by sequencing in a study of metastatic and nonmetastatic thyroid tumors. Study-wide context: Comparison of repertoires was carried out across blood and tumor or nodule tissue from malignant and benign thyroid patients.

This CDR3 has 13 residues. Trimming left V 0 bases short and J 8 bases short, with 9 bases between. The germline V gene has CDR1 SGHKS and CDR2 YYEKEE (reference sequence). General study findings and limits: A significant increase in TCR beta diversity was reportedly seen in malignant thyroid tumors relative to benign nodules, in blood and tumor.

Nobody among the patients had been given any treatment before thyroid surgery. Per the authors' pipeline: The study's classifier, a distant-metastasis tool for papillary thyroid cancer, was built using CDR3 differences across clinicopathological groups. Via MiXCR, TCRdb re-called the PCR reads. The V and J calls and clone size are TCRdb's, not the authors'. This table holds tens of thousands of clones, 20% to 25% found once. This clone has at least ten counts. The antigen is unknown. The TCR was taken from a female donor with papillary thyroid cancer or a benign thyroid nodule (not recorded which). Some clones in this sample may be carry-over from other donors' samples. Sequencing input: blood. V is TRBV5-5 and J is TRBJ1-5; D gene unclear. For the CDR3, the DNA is TGTGCCAGCAGCTTGGAGGGTAGAAAGCCCCAGCATTTT. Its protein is CASSLEGRKPQHF.